This is a list of T cell receptor beta chains from one sample in a study of patients and donors after allogeneic stem cell transplantation. MiXCR, applied by TCRdb to the RT-PCR reads, yields one record per CDR3 protein. Of under 30,000 distinct CDR3 sequences in the sample, about 8% are singletons; the top ten hold around 50%. Source material: blood, either unsorted or a sorted T cell fraction (not recorded which). The receptor source for this set is a human donor who was either an allogeneic HSCT recipient or a stem cell or donor lymphocyte infusion donor (not recorded which). It is not recorded whose cells these are; they may come from a transplant donor. The CDR3 runs from the conserved cysteine through the conserved F or W. The order of the fields is V gene, D gene, J gene, CDR3 protein. A D gene is named only where the DNA matches it firmly.

V: TRBV20-1
D: .
J: TRBJ2-1
CDR3: CSALVNEQFF

V: TRBV20-1
D: .
J: TRBJ2-1
CDR3: CSATRPLYNEQFF

V: TRBV2
D: .
J: TRBJ1-2
CDR3: CASSPKQGQTIGYTF

V: TRBV6-5
D: .
J: TRBJ2-3
CDR3: CASSSDVTQYF

V: TRBV24-1
D: TRBD1
J: TRBJ1-2
CDR3: CATSDGTTSGQVYGYTF

V: TRBV7-9
D: .
J: TRBJ1-1
CDR3: CASSLGPPRGMNTEAFF

V: TRBV6-1
D: .
J: TRBJ2-1
CDR3: CACSREYGNEQFF

V: TRBV20-1
D: .
J: TRBJ2-7
CDR3: CSARVLASYEQYF

V: TRBV12-3/TRBV12-4
D: .
J: TRBJ2-2
CDR3: CASSTGLRDTGELFF

V: TRBV20-1
D: TRBD1
J: TRBJ2-1
CDR3: CSAARTGGYNEQFF

V: TRBV12-3/TRBV12-4
D: .
J: TRBJ1-5
CDR3: CASSLSGNGQPQHF

V: TRBV27
D: .
J: TRBJ2-1
CDR3: CASSSVSAGNEQFF

V: TRBV7-7
D: .
J: TRBJ2-5
CDR3: CASSLVVRETQYF

V: TRBV11-3
D: .
J: TRBJ1-6
CDR3: CASSQDGANSPLHF

V: TRBV3-1
D: .
J: TRBJ2-6
CDR3: CASSQGGAGANVLTF

V: TRBV5-1
D: .
J: TRBJ1-3
CDR3: CASSPIFDPQGGNTIYF

V: TRBV11-1
D: TRBD1
J: TRBJ2-7
CDR3: CASSPLRDRGRVGSYEQYF

V: TRBV7-9
D: TRBD1
J: TRBJ2-3
CDR3: CASSLPRQGLATQYF

V: TRBV5-4
D: TRBD2
J: TRBJ2-1
CDR3: CASSFARVGMGAGSSYNEQFF

V: TRBV7-9
D: .
J: TRBJ2-4
CDR3: CASSFRGAKNIQYF

V: TRBV7-6
D: .
J: TRBJ2-3
CDR3: CASSLGGAVDTQYF

V: TRBV24-1
D: TRBD1
J: TRBJ1-2
CDR3: CATSDETGPIYGYTF

V: TRBV6-2/TRBV6-3
D: .
J: TRBJ2-1
CDR3: CATSPPPTYNEQFF

V: TRBV11-3
D: .
J: TRBJ1-6
CDR3: CASSYTDRGISPLHF

V: TRBV3-1
D: .
J: TRBJ1-2
CDR3: CASSQGPGFYYGYTF

V: TRBV6-1
D: TRBD1
J: TRBJ1-1
CDR3: CASRGQGALAEAFF

V: TRBV5-1
D: .
J: TRBJ1-3
CDR3: CASGTGVVGNTIYF

V: TRBV4-1
D: .
J: TRBJ1-4
CDR3: CASSPQTGKLFF

V: TRBV4-1
D: .
J: TRBJ2-2
CDR3: CASSQRPRPYPGELFF

V: TRBV5-6
D: .
J: TRBJ2-3
CDR3: CASSPAGLASTDTQYF